This T cell receptor (beta chain) was sequenced in a study of regulatory T cells in long-lasting Graves disease. The time point is: newly diagnosed GD, antithyroid drugs for less than 3 months. RNA isolated from PBMCs was used to make the TCR library. Doctors identified Graves' disease using the American Thyroid Association guidelines. Trimming took 0 bases from V and 9 from J, leaving 15 bases between them. Germline loops: CDR1 SNHLY, CDR2 FYNNEI. The CDR3 covers 15 residues. For TCR beta, libraries came from iRepertoire HTBI primers and Arm-PCR of CDR3 regions. Methods used by the authors: Spanning all samples, the identified segments comprised some 62 TRBV and some 15 TRBJ. TCRdb passed the multiplex PCR reads through MiXCR, listing each CDR3 protein once. These V and J calls rely on TCRdb rather than the paper's analysis. The table has 240,000 or so distinct CDR3 sequences, over 20% seen once. This clonotype was recorded many times.

The V gene is TRBV2, the J gene TRBJ1-5, with D possibly matching TRBD1 (5 bases). The sample consisted of peripheral blood mononuclear cells (PBMCs), taken at new diagnosis, from a patient treated with antithyroid drugs. The clonotype comes from a female donor with Graves disease. CDR3 sequence: CASSEAWGVTGPQHF. The DNA for the CDR3 is TGTGCCAGCAGTGAAGCGTGGGGGGTCACTGGGCCCCAGCATTTT.